Following are 18 T cell receptor beta chains from one sample sequenced in a study of blood T cell repertoires in COVID-19. TCRdb keeps only in-frame clones here, not all; method: immunoSEQ multiplex PCR. The table includes about 150,000 clones, under 95% detected once. Material for sequencing was peripheral blood. These receptors all stem from a man aged 50 or older with acute or convalescent COVID-19.

This chain connects TRBV6-6 to TRBJ1-2; 7 nucleotides agree with TRBD1. This CDR3 is built from 14 residues. Per the germline V gene, CDR1 is MNHNY and CDR2 is SVGAGI (reference sequence). J gave up 5 bases and V 2 bases, and 5 bases lay outside the gene matches. CDR3 sequence (DNA): TGTGCCAGCAGTTACGGAGGGGGCGCGTATGGCTACACCTTC. Its protein is CASSYGGGAYGYTF.

The rearrangement links TRBV27 to TRBJ2-1, with a possible D match to TRBD1 (6 bases). The CDR3 consists of 14 residues. Germline CDR1 reads MNHEY; CDR2 reads SMNVEV (reference sequence). V gave up 10 bases and J gave up 7 bases, with 20 bases separating them. CDR3 residues: CATRRGPGANEQFF. The CDR3 DNA is TGTGCCACCCGAAGAGGGCCAGGGGCAAATGAGCAGTTCTTC.

This sequence joins TRBV5-8 and TRBJ2-3; tentatively, D is TRBD1 (6 bases). Trimming removed 0 bases from V and 0 bases from J, with 14 bases in between. The CDR3 covers 17 residues. Germline V gene data show CDR1 as SGHTS and CDR2 as YDEGEE. CDR3 region: CASSLVRDRSSTDTQYF. The CDR3 region has the DNA TGTGCCAGCAGCTTGGTCCGAGACAGGTCTAGCACAGATACGCAGTATTTT.

This clone was recorded once. The chain recombines TRBV4-3 with TRBJ1-2; 8 nucleotides line up with TRBD1. The junction had 6 bases not matched to a gene; V was cut back by 1 base and J by 11 bases. Germline V gives CDR1 LGHNA, CDR2 YSLEER. The CDR3 has 13 residues. The CDR3 nucleotides read TGCGCCAGCAGCCAAGCAGGGGGCGCCGGATACACCTTC. This sequence encodes CASSQAGGAGYTF.

The table lists this clone with a few counts. The chain has TRBV28 and TRBJ1-2; D is perhaps TRBD1 (6 bases). Germline-derived CDR1 and CDR2 are MDHEN and SYDVKM. The ends were cut back, 6 bases at V and 5 bases at J, with 16 bases in the middle. The CDR3 contains 14 residues. CDR3 amino acids: CASRSSGGPYGYTF. The DNA of the CDR3 is TGTGCCAGCAGATCCAGTGGGGGCCCTTATGGCTACACCTTC.

As concerns this clone: The same CDR3 is also encoded by other DNA sequences in this sample. This chain joins TRBV4-1 and TRBJ1-1, with D uncertain. Trimming left V 3 bases short and J 5 bases short, with 13 bases between. Germline CDR1 MGHRA, CDR2 YSYEKL. The CDR3 is 14 residues long. CDR3 DNA: TGCGCCAGCAGCCAGGGTGTTGGCGGGACTGAAGCTTTCTTT. Its translation: CASSQGVGGTEAFF.

The chain uses TRBV19 and TRBJ2-3, with TRBD2 matching over 7 bases. Trimming at V came to 6 bases and at J to 4 bases, leaving 10 bases not matched to a gene. CDR1 is LNHDA and CDR2 is SQIVND in the germline V gene (reference sequence). The CDR3 spans 15 residues. The CDR3 DNA follows: TGTGCCAGTAGGGAAACTAGCGTTTCCTCAGATACGCAGTATTTT. Amino acid sequence: CASRETSVSSDTQYF.

This clone was observed a handful of times. V is TRBV6-5 and J is TRBJ2-7, with D possibly matching TRBD1 (5 bases). The V end was cut by 4 bases, the J end by 2 bases, with 12 bases between. The germline V gene encodes CDR1 MNHEY and CDR2 SVGAGI. The CDR3 has 14 amino acids. The CDR3 coding sequence is TGTGCCAGCAGTTCCTTGGCAGGGACCTACGAGCAGTACTTC. Translation: CASSSLAGTYEQYF.

This chain joins TRBV7-9 and TRBJ2-2; D gene uncertain. The CDR3 has 14 amino acids. V lost 0 bases to trimming and J lost 1 base, with 3 bases between them. Germline V gene lookup returns CDR1 SEHNR and CDR2 FQNEAQ (reference sequence). CDR3: CASSLAQNTGELFF. In DNA form, the CDR3 reads TGTGCCAGCAGCTTAGCTCAGAACACCGGGGAGCTGTTTTTT.

The chain is built from TRBV30 and TRBJ2-7; D ambiguous. This CDR3 is built from 16 residues. V was pared by 3 bases and J by 3 bases, with 21 bases between. Germline V gene data show CDR1 as GTSNPN and CDR2 as SVGIG (reference sequence). DNA for the CDR3: TGTGCCTGGAGCGCTGAGTTCCCCTCACCTCTCTACGAGCAGTACTTC. Translating gives CAWSAEFPSPLYEQYF. Variable domain in full (rest from reference TRBV30 and TRBJ2-7): SQTIHQWPATLVQPVGSPLSLECTVEGTSNPNLYWYRQAAGRGLQLLFYSVGIGQISSEVPQNLSASRPQDRQFILSSKKLLLSDSGFYLCAWSAEFPSPLYEQYFGPGTRLTVT.

J is TRBJ2-6 and V is TRBV28; TRBD1 agrees at 10 bases. V gave up 6 bases and J gave up 0 bases; unmatched junction bases: 5. This CDR3 comprises 17 residues. CDR1 and CDR2 (germline): MDHEN, SYDVKM. CDR3 coding DNA: TGTGCCAGCAGGCCGACAGGGGGCTACTCTGGGGCCAACGTCCTGACTTTC. This sequence encodes CASRPTGGYSGANVLTF.

Concerning this clone itself: Other DNA sequences within the sample encode an identical CDR3. The chain joins TRBV7-3 to TRBJ1-1; 9 bases map to TRBD1. V shed 2 bases and J 1 base; nucleotides not matched to a gene: 2. CDR1 is SGHTA and CDR2 is FQGTGA in the germline V gene. The CDR3 contains 15 residues. CDR3 residues: CASSLLGQGNTEAFF. Here the CDR3 DNA reads TGTGCCAGCAGCTTACTGGGACAGGGGAACACTGAAGCTTTCTTT. Using reference TRBV7-3 and TRBJ1-1 for the parts outside the CDR3, the full variable domain is GAGVSQTPSNKVTEKGKYVELRCDPISGHTALYWYRQSLGQGPEFLIYFQGTGAADDSGLPNDRFFAVRPEGSVSTLKIQRTERGDSAVYLCASSLLGQGNTEAFFGQGTRLTVV.

This clone was picked up one time. The V and J genes are TRBV7-2 and TRBJ2-3; perhaps TRBD1 as D (6 bases). The germline CDR1 and CDR2 sequences are SGHTA and FQGNSA. Trimming left V 2 bases short and J 0 bases short, with 12 bases between. The length of the CDR3 is 16 residues. The CDR3 here is CASSLITGFSTDTQYF. DNA for the CDR3: TGTGCCAGCAGCTTAATAACAGGGTTTAGCACAGATACGCAGTATTTT.

The chain uses TRBV27 and TRBJ2-1, with TRBD1 identical over 8 bases. Trimming cost V 6 bases and J 8 bases; bases outside gene matches: 6. The germline gives CDR1 MNHEY, CDR2 SMNVEV (reference sequence). The CDR3 has 13 amino acids. This CDR3 reads CASRTRGPDEQFF. The CDR3 DNA sequence: TGTGCCAGCAGGACCAGGGGGCCCGATGAGCAGTTCTTC.

V and J are TRBV7-2 and TRBJ2-3, with D perhaps matching TRBD2 (5 bases). V was shortened by 5 bases and J by 0 bases, with 18 bases between the two germline ends. This CDR3 comprises 17 residues. The germline V gene has CDR1 SGHTA and CDR2 FQGNSA. In nucleotides, the CDR3 is TGTGCCAGCAGCCCTGTCGGAGGAGGCTCTAGCACAGATACGCAGTATTTT. Amino acids: CASSPVGGGSSTDTQYF.

This chain joins TRBV7-6 and TRBJ1-1; D is perhaps TRBD1 (6 bases). CDR1 SGHVS and CDR2 FNYEAQ come from the germline V gene. The ends were cut back, 2 bases at V and 3 bases at J, with 16 bases in the middle. There are 16 residues in the CDR3. In nucleotides, the CDR3 is TGTGCCAGCAGCTTACGGGCAGGGGAGGGGTACACTGAAGCTTTCTTT. It specifies CASSLRAGEGYTEAFF.

V is TRBV2 and J is TRBJ1-5, with unresolved D. V was shortened by 3 bases and J by 3 bases, with 6 bases between the two germline ends. The CDR3 spans 13 residues. The V gene's germline CDR1 is SNHLY and CDR2 FYNNEI. The CDR3 coding sequence is TGTGCCAGCAGTGAGGGCAACAATCAGCCCCAGCATTTT. It specifies CASSEGNNQPQHF.

The chain couples TRBV27 to TRBJ2-1; 9 bases line up with TRBD2. The V and J ends lost 5 bases and 6 bases, in that order; junction bases with no gene match: 5. The CDR3 length is 14 residues. Germline CDR1 and CDR2: MNHEY and SMNVEV (reference sequence). The chain's CDR3 is CASSLAGGPNEQFF. CDR3 coding DNA: TGTGCCAGCAGTCTGGCGGGGGGGCCCAATGAGCAGTTCTTC.